This T cell receptor beta chain was obtained from a study of shared clonotypes between healthy human individuals. Study background: Each donor's CD4 naive and CD4 memory cells filled three plates apiece, CD8 naive two, and CD8 memory one. Whole-study findings and limits: Large sequencing depth failed to make sorted-subset sequencing complete, rarefaction showed. Against clonotypes common to all four donors, non-shared ones had lower generation probabilities.

As regards this clone: Its target is unknown.

CD45RO-negative CD8 cells positively selected for CCR7 made up the naive population, which excluded terminally differentiated effector memory CD45RA+ cells. Germline assignment: CDR1 SGDLS and CDR2 YYNGEE. CDR3 length: 14 residues. The germline V and J ends were trimmed by 0 bases and 4 bases, with 10 bases remaining between them. When replicate PCRs were run on sorted subsets, they used 200 to 250 ng DNA, about 30,000 T cell genomes. Sequenced by immunoSEQ multiplex PCR; TCRdb stores in-frame clones only, minus some. The top ten hold 1.5% to 2% of the sample, which has 2 million to 2.5 million clones, about 93% seen once.

This sequence joins TRBV9 and TRBJ1-2, with a tentative D call TRBD1 (6 bases). Sequences were obtained from naive CD8+ T cells from PBMCs. The clonotype was recovered from a man aged 18 to 30 in good health. Some clones in this sample may be carry-over from other donors' samples. The CDR3 nucleotides are TGTGCCAGCAGCGTAGCCTCGGACAGCTATGGCTACACCTTC. It is translated as CASSVASDSYGYTF.